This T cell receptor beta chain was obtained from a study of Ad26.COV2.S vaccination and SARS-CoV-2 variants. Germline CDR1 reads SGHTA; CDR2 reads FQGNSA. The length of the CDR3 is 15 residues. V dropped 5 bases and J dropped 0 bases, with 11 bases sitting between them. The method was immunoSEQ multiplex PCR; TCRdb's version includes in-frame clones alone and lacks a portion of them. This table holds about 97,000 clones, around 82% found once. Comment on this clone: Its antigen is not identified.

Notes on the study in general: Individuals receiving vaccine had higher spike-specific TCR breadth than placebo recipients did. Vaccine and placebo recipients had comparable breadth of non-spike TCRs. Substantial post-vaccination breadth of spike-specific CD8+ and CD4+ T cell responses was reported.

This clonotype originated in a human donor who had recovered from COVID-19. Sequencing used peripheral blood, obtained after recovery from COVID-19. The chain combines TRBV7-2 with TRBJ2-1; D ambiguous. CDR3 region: CASSLSPGSYNEQFF. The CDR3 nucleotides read TGTGCCAGCAGCCTTTCTCCTGGCTCCTACAATGAGCAGTTCTTC.